This T cell receptor beta chain was observed in a study of blood T cell repertoires in COVID-19 (dated by TCRdb to about 2020). Turning to the overall study: The collaborator samples originated in the United States, Italy and Spain and spanned the acute and convalescent phases of COVID-19. Deeply sampled blood TCRbeta repertoires from subjects exposed to, actively infected with, or recovered from COVID-19 were included in the dataset. The prospective study material was composed of cDNA or gDNA derived from T cells, B-cell-depleted T cells, or PBMCs. Where available, HLA class I and class II types were taken from metadata supplied by the sample provider and were not determined by assay-based typing. The sample metadata nearly always contained a de-identified subject ID, COVID-19 status, age in years and sex. A freely available public database, intended as a resource for researchers studying the immune response to SARS-CoV-2, is where the repertoires were released. The samples were drawn from the first 160 participants of the ongoing ImmuneRACE study and from under 1,500 subjects provided by 6 global collaborators. Broader findings and caveats from the paper: The quantity of clinical and demographic metadata differed by source and by participant and was supplied without curation.

One collaborating source in Seattle enrolled patients while the patients were actively infected and followed the patients over time throughout the course of disease. Each collaborating institution followed its own protocols to collect whole blood in K2EDTA tubes. Collaborator samples were shipped for TCRbeta analysis as frozen whole blood, isolated PBMCs, or DNA extracted from either sample type. A remark on this clone: Its antigen specificity is not known. Base qualities are not recorded, but no much larger clone differs from it by a single base.

TCRbeta CDR3 regions were amplified from genomic DNA using the immunoSEQ Assay, a bias-controlled multiplex PCR. The original pipeline was this. The number of nucleated cells in each sample was estimated by amplification of reference gene primers within the assay. To quantify the absolute abundance of each unique TCRbeta CDR3 rearrangement, sequence reads were collapsed and filtered. For each sample, productive Simpson clonality was calculated as the square root of Simpson's diversity index over productive rearrangements. Held by TCRdb, this immuneACCESS table contains in-frame sequences only and omits some clones. Under half of the omission traces to an unresolved V gene where checked; the cause of the rest is unknown. The D gene and trimming were derived from the DNA, and the V and J assignments and clone size from that table. In all, the sample holds under 350,000 clones, and roughly 90% of those were seen once. The ten top clones hold about 1.7% of the sample.

For CDR1 and CDR2, the germline V gene (reference sequence) lists LNHDA and SQIVND. Cut back by 7 bases and 0 bases, the V and J ends lie 12 bases apart. The CDR3 sequence holds 14 residues, the cysteine and phenylalanine included. Only the CDR3 DNA is retained, 42 bases long and in frame from the first base. This TCR derives from a woman in her 30s with COVID-19, enrolled during active disease. The sequenced sample was peripheral blood. The chain is assembled from TRBV19 and TRBJ1-1; TRBD1 could be the D gene, as 6 bases match. The nucleotides read TGTGCCAGTACCTTAGGACAGTTGAACACTGAAGCTTTCTTT. It translates as CASTLGQLNTEAFF.